Following are 4 T cell receptor beta chains from one sample sequenced in a study of blood T cell repertoires in COVID-19. TCRdb's copy holds only in-frame clones and misses some; the assay was immunoSEQ multiplex PCR. The sample has 80,000 to 100,000 clones, approximately 81% seen once. Sequencing input: peripheral blood. All receptors derive from a man aged 60 to 75 with acute or convalescent COVID-19.

The chain is built from TRBV15 and TRBJ1-4; D is undetermined. The V gene's germline CDR1 is LNHNV and CDR2 YYDKDF (reference sequence). With 3 bases removed from V and 8 bases from J, the gap between germline ends came to 10 bases. The CDR3 has 13 amino acids. CDR3 protein: CATSSFIAEKLFF. In DNA form, the CDR3 reads TGTGCCACCAGCAGCTTCATTGCGGAAAAACTGTTTTTT. Filled out from reference TRBV15 and TRBJ1-4, the complete variable domain reads DAMVIQNPRYQVTQFGKPVTLSCSQTLNHNVMYWYQQKSSQAPKLLFHYYDKDFNNEADTPDNFQSRRPNTSFCFLDIRSPGLGDTAMYLCATSSFIAEKLFFGSGTQLSVL.

This clone came up once. The chain recombines TRBV7-9 with TRBJ2-3; maybe TRBD1 (9 bases). This CDR3 is built from 15 residues. V dropped 9 bases and J dropped 3 bases, with 19 bases sitting between them. CDR1 and CDR2 (germline): SEHNR, FQNEAQ (reference sequence). The CDR3 bases are TGTGCCAGGAGCGGGGGCGGACAGGGGACAGATACGCAGTATTTT. This codes for CARSGGGQGTDTQYF.

V gene TRBV5-4 combines with J gene TRBJ1-2; D call uncertain. V lost 0 bases and J 1 base, leaving 10 bases between the germline ends. The CDR3 extends over 15 amino acids. Germline CDR1 is SGHNT and CDR2 is YYREEE (reference sequence). DNA of the CDR3: TGTGCCAGCAGCTTGGAACAGTATTATAACTATGGCTACACCTTC. Protein product: CASSLEQYYNYGYTF. Full variable domain (missing parts from reference TRBV5-4 and TRBJ1-2): ETGVTQSPTHLIKTRGQQVTLRCSSQSGHNTVSWYQQALGQGPQFIFQYYREEENGRGNFPPRFSGLQFPNYSSELNVNALELDDSALYLCASSLEQYYNYGYTFGSGTRLTVV.

The J gene is TRBJ2-1, the V gene TRBV19; 7 bases are a match to TRBD2. The CDR3 extends over 17 amino acids. Unmatched junction bases numbered 16, after V lost 3 bases and J lost 8 bases. Germline V gene sequence: CDR1 LNHDA, CDR2 SQIVND (reference sequence). The CDR3 region is CASSINKAGRNKDEQFF. CDR3 in DNA: TGTGCCAGTAGTATCAATAAAGCGGGAAGAAATAAGGATGAGCAGTTCTTC.